This T cell receptor (beta chain) was sequenced during a study of T cell responses to AZD1222 COVID-19 vaccine. A remark on this clone: Its antigen is not known.

With 7 bases clipped from V and 0 bases from J, the junction kept 11 bases outside the gene matches. The CDR3 spans 16 residues. CDR1 and CDR2 from the germline V gene are SGHRS and YFSETQ. Overall study findings and caveats: Baseline seropositivity characterized only a handful of AZD1222 recipients.

The method was immunoSEQ multiplex PCR; TCRdb's version includes in-frame clones alone and lacks a portion of them. The repertoire holds some 70,000 clones, with over 70% as singletons. The material sequenced was peripheral blood, taken 28 days after the second AZD1222 dose. V gene TRBV5-1 combines with J gene TRBJ2-3, with 7 positions matching TRBD1. This TCR derives from an adult who received the AZD1222 COVID-19 vaccine. This CDR3 is CASATGVSYSTDTQYF. In DNA form, the CDR3 reads TGCGCCAGCGCTACAGGGGTTTCATATAGCACAGATACGCAGTATTTT. The full variable domain, with the rest looked up from reference TRBV5-1 and TRBJ2-3, is KAGVTQTPRYLIKTRGQQVTLSCSPISGHRSVSWYQQTPGQGLQFLFEYFSETQRNKGNFPGRFSGRQFSNSRSEMNVSTLELGDSALYLCASATGVSYSTDTQYFGPGTRLTVL.